This T cell receptor (beta chain) was sequenced during a study of shared clonotypes between healthy human individuals. Each donor was a Caucasian adult residing in Nashville, Tennessee. Method: immunoSEQ multiplex PCR; TCRdb's copy keeps in-frame clones and lacks some. The data hold 2,500,000 or so clones, with roughly nine tenths observed a single time. The specimen was naive CD4+ T cells sorted from blood. Subset here: CD45RA+ positively selected. The TCR was taken from a man between 18 and 35 years old in good health.

The CDR3 spells CASSLVGGRSGEQFF. The CDR3 region has the DNA TGCGCCAGCAGCTTGGTTGGGGGCAGGTCTGGGGAGCAGTTCTTC. V gene TRBV5-1 combines with J gene TRBJ2-1; D may be TRBD1 (6 bases). The CDR3 loop spans 15 amino acids. Deletions cut 0 bases from V and 10 bases from J, with 17 bases between. Germline V gene sequence: CDR1 SGHRS, CDR2 YFSETQ.